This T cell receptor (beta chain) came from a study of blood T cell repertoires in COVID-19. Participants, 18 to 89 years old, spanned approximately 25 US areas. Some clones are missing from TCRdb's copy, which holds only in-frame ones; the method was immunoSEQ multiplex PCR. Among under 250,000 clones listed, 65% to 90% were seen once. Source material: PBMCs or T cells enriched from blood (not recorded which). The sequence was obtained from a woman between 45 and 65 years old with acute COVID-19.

The DNA for the CDR3 is TGTGCCAGCAGGGTCGGGTTGGATGGAAACACCATATATTTT. Protein product: CASRVGLDGNTIYF. V usage is TRBV6-5 and J usage is TRBJ1-3; no clear D. This CDR3 spans 14 amino acids. Germline V gene lookup returns CDR1 MNHEY and CDR2 SVGAGI. Trimming took off 6 bases at V and 3 bases at J, with 12 bases between the two ends.